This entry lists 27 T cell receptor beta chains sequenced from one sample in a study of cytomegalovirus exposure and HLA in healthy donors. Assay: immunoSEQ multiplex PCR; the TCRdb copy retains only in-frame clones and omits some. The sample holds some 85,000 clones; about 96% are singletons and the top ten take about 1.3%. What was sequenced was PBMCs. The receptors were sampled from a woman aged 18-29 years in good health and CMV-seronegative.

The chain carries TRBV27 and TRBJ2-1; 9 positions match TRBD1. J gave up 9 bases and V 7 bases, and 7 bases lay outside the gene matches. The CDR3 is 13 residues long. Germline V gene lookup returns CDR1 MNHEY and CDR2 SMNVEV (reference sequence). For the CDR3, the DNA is TGTGCCAGCATCCCGGGACAGGGTATTGAGCAGTTCTTC. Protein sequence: CASIPGQGIEQFF.

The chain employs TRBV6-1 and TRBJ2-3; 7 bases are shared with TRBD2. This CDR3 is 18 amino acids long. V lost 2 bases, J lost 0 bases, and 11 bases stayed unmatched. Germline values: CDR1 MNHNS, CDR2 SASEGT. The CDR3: CASSERRSSGVSTDTQYF. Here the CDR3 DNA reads TGTGCCAGCAGTGAACGGAGGAGCAGCGGGGTTAGCACAGATACGCAGTATTTT.

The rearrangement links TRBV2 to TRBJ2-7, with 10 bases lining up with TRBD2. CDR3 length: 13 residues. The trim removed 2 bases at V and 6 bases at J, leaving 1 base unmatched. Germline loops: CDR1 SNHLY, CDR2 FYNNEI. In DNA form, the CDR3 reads TGTGCCAGCAGTGAACTAGCGGGAGTCGAGCAGTACTTC. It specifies CASSELAGVEQYF.

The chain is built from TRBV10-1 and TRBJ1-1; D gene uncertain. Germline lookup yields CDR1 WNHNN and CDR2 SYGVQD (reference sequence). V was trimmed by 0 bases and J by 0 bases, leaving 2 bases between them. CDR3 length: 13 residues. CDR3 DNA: TGCGCCAGCAGTGAGTCCATGAACACTGAAGCTTTCTTT. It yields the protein CASSESMNTEAFF.

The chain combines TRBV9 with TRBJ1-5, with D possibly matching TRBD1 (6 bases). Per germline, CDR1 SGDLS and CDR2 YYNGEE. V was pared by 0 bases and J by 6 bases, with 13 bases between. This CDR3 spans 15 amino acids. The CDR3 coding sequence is TGTGCCAGCAGCGTAGAGGGGGGGCAGGGTCAGCCCCAGCATTTT. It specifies CASSVEGGQGQPQHF.

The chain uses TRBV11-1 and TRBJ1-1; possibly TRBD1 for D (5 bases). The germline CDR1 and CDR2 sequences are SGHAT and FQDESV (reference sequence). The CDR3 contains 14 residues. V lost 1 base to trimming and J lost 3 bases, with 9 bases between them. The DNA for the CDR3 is TGTGCCAGCAGCTTAGGGGTGGGGCACACTGAAGCTTTCTTT. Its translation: CASSLGVGHTEAFF.

Written as DNA, the CDR3 is TGTGCCAGCAGCGCGACCACAGGGAACACTGAAGCTTTCTTT. It encodes CASSATTGNTEAFF. The V gene is TRBV9, the J gene TRBJ1-1, with D possibly matching TRBD1 (5 bases). CDR1 and CDR2 from the germline V gene are SGDLS and YYNGEE. V was cut by 3 bases and J by 1 base, with 10 bases left in between. The CDR3 runs to 14 residues.

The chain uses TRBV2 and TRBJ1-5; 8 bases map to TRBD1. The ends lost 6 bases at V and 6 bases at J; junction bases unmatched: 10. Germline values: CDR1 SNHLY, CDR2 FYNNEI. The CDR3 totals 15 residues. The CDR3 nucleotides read TGTGCCAGCAGCGGCGGACAGGGATCTTTTCAGCCCCAGCATTTT. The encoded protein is CASSGGQGSFQPQHF. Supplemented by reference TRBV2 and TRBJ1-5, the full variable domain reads EPEVTQTPSHQVTQMGQEVILRCVPISNHLYFYWYRQILGQKVEFLVSFYNNEISEKSEIFDDQFSVERPDGSNFTLKIRSTKLEDSAMYFCASSGGQGSFQPQHFGDGTRLSIL.

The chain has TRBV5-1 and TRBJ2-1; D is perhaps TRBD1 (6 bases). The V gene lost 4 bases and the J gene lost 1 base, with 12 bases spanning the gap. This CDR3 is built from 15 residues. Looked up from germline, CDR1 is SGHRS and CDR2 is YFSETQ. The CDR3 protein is CASSLLQGSYNEQFF. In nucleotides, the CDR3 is TGCGCCAGCAGCCTACTACAGGGTTCCTACAATGAGCAGTTCTTC.

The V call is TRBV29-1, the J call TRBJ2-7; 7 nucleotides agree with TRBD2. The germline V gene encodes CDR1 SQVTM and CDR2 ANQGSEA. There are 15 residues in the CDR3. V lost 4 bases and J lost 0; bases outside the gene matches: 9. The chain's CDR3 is CSVGGGLVSSYEQYF. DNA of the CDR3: TGCAGCGTTGGCGGGGGTCTAGTAAGCTCCTACGAGCAGTACTTC.

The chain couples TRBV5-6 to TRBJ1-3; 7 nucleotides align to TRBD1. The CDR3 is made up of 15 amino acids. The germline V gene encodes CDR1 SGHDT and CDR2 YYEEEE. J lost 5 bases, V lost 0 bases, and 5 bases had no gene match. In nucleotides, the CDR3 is TGTGCCAGCAGCTTGGTAGGGGGCGGAAGAAACACCATATATTTT. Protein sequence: CASSLVGGGRNTIYF. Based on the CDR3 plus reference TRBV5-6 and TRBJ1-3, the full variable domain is DAGVTQSPTHLIKTRGQQVTLRCSPKSGHDTVSWYQQALGQGPQFIFQYYEEEERQRGNFPDRFSGHQFPNYSSELNVNALLLGDSALYLCASSLVGGGRNTIYFGEGSWLTVV.

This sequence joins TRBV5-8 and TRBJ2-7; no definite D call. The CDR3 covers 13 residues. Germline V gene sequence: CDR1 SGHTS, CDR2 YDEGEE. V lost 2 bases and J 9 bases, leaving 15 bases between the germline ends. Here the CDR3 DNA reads TGTGCCAGCAGCTTTTCCCGGTCCTATGCGCAGTACTTC. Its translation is CASSFSRSYAQYF.

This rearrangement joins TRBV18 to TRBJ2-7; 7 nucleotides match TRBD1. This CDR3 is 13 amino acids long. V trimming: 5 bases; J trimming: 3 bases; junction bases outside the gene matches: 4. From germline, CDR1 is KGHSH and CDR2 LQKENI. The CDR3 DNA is TGTGCCAGCTCAAACAGGGACAGCTACGAGCAGTACTTC. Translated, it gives CASSNRDSYEQYF.

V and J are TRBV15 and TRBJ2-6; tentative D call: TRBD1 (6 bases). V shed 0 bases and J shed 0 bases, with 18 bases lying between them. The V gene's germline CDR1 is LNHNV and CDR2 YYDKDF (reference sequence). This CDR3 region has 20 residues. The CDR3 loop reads CATSRDLKDSIFSGANVLTF. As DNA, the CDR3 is TGTGCCACCAGCAGAGATTTGAAGGACAGCATATTCTCTGGGGCCAACGTCCTGACTTTC.

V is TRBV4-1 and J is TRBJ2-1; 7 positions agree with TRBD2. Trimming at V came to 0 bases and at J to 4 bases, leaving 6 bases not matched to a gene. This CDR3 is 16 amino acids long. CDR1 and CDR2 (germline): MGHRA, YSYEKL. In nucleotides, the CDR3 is TGCGCCAGCAGCCAAGATGTGAATAGCGGGTACAATGAGCAGTTCTTC. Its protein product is CASSQDVNSGYNEQFF.

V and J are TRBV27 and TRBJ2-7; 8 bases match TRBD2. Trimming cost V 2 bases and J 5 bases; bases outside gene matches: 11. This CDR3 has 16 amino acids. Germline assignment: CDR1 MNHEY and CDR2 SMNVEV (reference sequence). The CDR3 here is CASSLTPGGGSNEQYF. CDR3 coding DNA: TGTGCCAGCAGTTTAACCCCGGGAGGGGGGTCTAACGAGCAGTACTTC.

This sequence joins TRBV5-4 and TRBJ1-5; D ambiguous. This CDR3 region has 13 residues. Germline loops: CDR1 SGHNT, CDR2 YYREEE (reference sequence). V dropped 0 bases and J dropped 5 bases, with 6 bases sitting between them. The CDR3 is CASSLAGDQPQHF. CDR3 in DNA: TGTGCCAGCAGCTTGGCCGGAGATCAGCCCCAGCATTTT.

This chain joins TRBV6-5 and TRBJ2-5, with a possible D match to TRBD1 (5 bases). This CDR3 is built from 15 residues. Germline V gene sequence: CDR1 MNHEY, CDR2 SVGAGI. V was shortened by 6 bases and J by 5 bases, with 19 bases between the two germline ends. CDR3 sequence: CASRGHTLNRETQYF. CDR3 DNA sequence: TGTGCCAGCAGAGGACACACCTTAAATCGGGAGACCCAGTACTTC.

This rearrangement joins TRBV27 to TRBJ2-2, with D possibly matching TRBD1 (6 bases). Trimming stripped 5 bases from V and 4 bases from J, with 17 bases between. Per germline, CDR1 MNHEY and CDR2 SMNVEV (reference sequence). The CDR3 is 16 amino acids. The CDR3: CASSPLTGLITGELFF. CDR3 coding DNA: TGTGCCAGCAGTCCCCTGACAGGTCTTATCACCGGGGAGCTGTTTTTT.

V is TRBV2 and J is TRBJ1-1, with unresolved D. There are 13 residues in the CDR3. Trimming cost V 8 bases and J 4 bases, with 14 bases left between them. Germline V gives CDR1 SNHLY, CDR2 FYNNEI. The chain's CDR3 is CASSLGRATEAFF. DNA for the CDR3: TGTGCCAGCTCTCTTGGGAGGGCCACTGAAGCTTTCTTT.

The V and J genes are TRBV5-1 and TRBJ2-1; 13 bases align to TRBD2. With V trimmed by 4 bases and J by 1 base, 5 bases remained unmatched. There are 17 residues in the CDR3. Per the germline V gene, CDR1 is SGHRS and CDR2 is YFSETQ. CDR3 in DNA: TGCGCCAGCAGCGGGACTAGCGGGATTATATCCTACAATGAGCAGTTCTTC. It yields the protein CASSGTSGIISYNEQFF.

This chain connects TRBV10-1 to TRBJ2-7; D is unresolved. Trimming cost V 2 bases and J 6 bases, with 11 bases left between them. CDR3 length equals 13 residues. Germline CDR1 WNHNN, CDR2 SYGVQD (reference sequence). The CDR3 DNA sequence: TGCGCCAGCAGTGAGCAGGTGAAATCCGAGCAGTACTTC. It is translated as CASSEQVKSEQYF.

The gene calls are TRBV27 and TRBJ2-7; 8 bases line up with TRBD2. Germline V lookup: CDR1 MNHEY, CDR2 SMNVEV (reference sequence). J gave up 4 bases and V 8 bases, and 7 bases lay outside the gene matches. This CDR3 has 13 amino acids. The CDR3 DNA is TGTGCCAGCTCGACTAGCGCCCTTTACGAGCAGTACTTC. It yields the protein CASSTSALYEQYF.

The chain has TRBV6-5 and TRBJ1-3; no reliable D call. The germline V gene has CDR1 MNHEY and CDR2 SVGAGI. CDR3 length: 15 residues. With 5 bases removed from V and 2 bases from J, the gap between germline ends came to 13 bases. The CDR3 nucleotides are TGTGCCAGCAGTCGCTCGATGGGCCCTGGAAACACCATATATTTT. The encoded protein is CASSRSMGPGNTIYF.

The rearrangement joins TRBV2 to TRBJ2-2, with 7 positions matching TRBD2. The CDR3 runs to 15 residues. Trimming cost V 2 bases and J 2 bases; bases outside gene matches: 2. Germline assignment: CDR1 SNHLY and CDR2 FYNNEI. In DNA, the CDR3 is TGTGCCAGCAGTGAACTAGCGGTAAACACCGGGGAGCTGTTTTTT. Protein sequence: CASSELAVNTGELFF.

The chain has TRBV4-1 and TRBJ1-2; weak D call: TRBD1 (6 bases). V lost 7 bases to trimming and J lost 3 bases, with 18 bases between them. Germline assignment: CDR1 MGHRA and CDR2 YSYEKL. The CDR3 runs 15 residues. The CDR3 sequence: CASTPGDYGDYGYTF. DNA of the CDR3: TGCGCCAGCACACCAGGGGACTATGGCGACTATGGCTACACCTTC.

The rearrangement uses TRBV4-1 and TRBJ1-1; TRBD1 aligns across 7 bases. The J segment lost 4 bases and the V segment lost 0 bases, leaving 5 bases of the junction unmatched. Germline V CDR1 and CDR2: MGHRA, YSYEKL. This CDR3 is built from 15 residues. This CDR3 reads CASSQDIGGFTEAFF. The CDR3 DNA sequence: TGCGCCAGCAGCCAAGATATAGGGGGCTTCACTGAAGCTTTCTTT.